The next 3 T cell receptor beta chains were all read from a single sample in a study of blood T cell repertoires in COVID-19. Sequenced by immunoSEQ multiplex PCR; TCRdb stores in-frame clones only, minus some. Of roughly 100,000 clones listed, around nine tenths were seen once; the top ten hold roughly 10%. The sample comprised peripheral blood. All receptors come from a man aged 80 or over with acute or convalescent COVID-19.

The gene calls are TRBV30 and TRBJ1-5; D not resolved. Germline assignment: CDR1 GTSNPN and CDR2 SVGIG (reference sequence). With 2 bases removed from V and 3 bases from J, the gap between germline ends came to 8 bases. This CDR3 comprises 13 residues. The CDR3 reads CAWSPGANQPQHF. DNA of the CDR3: TGTGCCTGGAGTCCGGGTGCCAATCAGCCCCAGCATTTT. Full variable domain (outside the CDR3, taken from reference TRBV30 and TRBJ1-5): SQTIHQWPATLVQPVGSPLSLECTVEGTSNPNLYWYRQAAGRGLQLLFYSVGIGQISSEVPQNLSASRPQDRQFILSSKKLLLSDSGFYLCAWSPGANQPQHFGDGTRLSIL.

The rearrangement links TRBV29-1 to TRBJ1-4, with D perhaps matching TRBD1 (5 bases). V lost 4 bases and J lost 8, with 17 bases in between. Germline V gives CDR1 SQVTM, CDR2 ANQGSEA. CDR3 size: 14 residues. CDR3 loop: CSVGVGVINEKLFF. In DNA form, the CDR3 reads TGCAGCGTTGGGGTAGGGGTTATCAACGAAAAACTGTTTTTT.

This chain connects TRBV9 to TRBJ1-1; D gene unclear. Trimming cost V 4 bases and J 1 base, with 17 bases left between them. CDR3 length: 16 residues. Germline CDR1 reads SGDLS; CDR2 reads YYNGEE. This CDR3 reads CASSPRAEGTNTEAFF. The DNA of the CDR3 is TGTGCCAGCAGCCCCCGGGCAGAGGGAACGAACACTGAAGCTTTCTTT.